The rows below give T cell receptor beta chains drawn from one sample of a study of control samples from healthy donors and cancer patients. Assay used: immunoSEQ multiplex PCR; TCRdb lists only in-frame clones, some missing. The sample has 190,000 or so clones, around 93% seen once. Sequencing input: blood. The receptor source for this set is a man aged 18-30 years in good health. Both conserved end residues are trimmed from each CDR3.

CDR3aa: ASSQDQYRGPLH; v_gene: TRBV4-2
CDR3aa: ASSPPGSYEQY; v_gene: TRBV11-1
CDR3aa: ASSSGQGTRGYT; v_gene: TRBV27
CDR3aa: SVASSTDTQY; v_gene: TRBV29-1
CDR3aa: ASSQIMGFRTSVPPEQY; v_gene: TRBV4-1
CDR3aa: ASSLKHWVNSYEQY; v_gene: TRBV7-8
CDR3aa: ASSMAGVGQPQH; v_gene: TRBV2
CDR3aa: ASSFRTPPSYEQY; v_gene: TRBV28
CDR3aa: ASSQPGTGFWNEQF; v_gene: TRBV3-1/TRBV3-2
CDR3aa: ASSESGTDHTEAF; v_gene: TRBV9
CDR3aa: ASSFRGYYGYT; v_gene: TRBV11-2
CDR3aa: AWSVREKLF; v_gene: TRBV30
CDR3aa: ASSIQGSNEQF; v_gene: TRBV6-5
CDR3aa: ATSDPGQLQETQY; v_gene: TRBV24-1
CDR3aa: ASRGDYRVPYNEQF; v_gene: TRBV28
CDR3aa: ASSSQGNVDNQPQH; v_gene: TRBV5-8
CDR3aa: ATSDRAGGETQY; v_gene: TRBV24-1
CDR3aa: ASSSDSNGYT; v_gene: TRBV7-9
CDR3aa: SADRQASSYEQY; v_gene: TRBV29-1
CDR3aa: ASSPKAWTSGGSSYNEQF; v_gene: TRBV9
CDR3aa: ASSPGPWEKLF; v_gene: TRBV7-9
CDR3aa: ASSRRRGGWETQY; v_gene: TRBV3-1/TRBV3-2
CDR3aa: ASSLEQGYEQY; v_gene: TRBV5-8
CDR3aa: ASDSLGYEQY; v_gene: TRBV6-5
CDR3aa: ASLIATVNTEAF; v_gene: TRBV2
CDR3aa: ASSPYLGTGELF; v_gene: TRBV9
CDR3aa: ASSEQQNNSPLH; v_gene: TRBV9
CDR3aa: ASSLVAGGGNEQF; v_gene: TRBV5-1
CDR3aa: ASSTERGAGENTDTQY; v_gene: TRBV28
CDR3aa: ASSPLSLTDTQY; v_gene: TRBV27
CDR3aa: ASSSGTGTETQY; v_gene: TRBV13
CDR3aa: ASTVDRGTDTQY; v_gene: TRBV2
CDR3aa: ASSPGPPGRQY; v_gene: TRBV12-3/TRBV12-4
CDR3aa: ASSLRGAGPDKTQY; v_gene: TRBV5-5
CDR3aa: ASSPGLAGEGETQY; v_gene: TRBV5-1
CDR3aa: ASSQAAPGGYSNQPQH; v_gene: TRBV4-1
CDR3aa: ASSSRNSPLH; v_gene: TRBV7-9
CDR3aa: VGRERETQY; v_gene: TRBV29-1
CDR3aa: ASSRQSYTGELF; v_gene: TRBV2
CDR3aa: ASSLLGQGASGYT; v_gene: TRBV27
CDR3aa: ASSKNGGEGAF; v_gene: TRBV19
CDR3aa: AWRGTSGGNSPLH; v_gene: TRBV30
CDR3aa: AWSVSPGANYEQY; v_gene: TRBV30
CDR3aa: ASSLRAGQGSEQF; v_gene: TRBV7-6
CDR3aa: AIRRQNYGYT; v_gene: TRBV6-6
CDR3aa: ASSPGTGRGYT; v_gene: TRBV18
CDR3aa: ASSSRVNTEAF; v_gene: TRBV28
CDR3aa: ASSLGLAGGSYNEQF; v_gene: TRBV5-1
CDR3aa: ASSQEGDTEAF; v_gene: TRBV18
CDR3aa: ASSLYRDSYYEQY; v_gene: TRBV6-5
CDR3aa: ASSHTVDRAVGYT; v_gene: TRBV14
CDR3aa: ASSPDRGYGYT; v_gene: TRBV12-3/TRBV12-4
CDR3aa: ASSLTGGVRDTQY; v_gene: TRBV13
CDR3aa: SVPRANTEAF; v_gene: TRBV29-1
CDR3aa: ASTKGSTGELF; v_gene: TRBV7-9